Shown below are 24 T cell receptor beta chains from a single sample sequenced in a study of T cell changes during pregnancy in multiple sclerosis. Sequencing used immunoSEQ multiplex PCR; TCRdb keeps in-frame clones, though not all of them. The sample holds tens of thousands of clones, around 94% seen once. Sequencing was performed on peripheral blood, taken in the third trimester of pregnancy. These receptors all come from a female donor with multiple sclerosis, enrolled in a pregnancy study.

V gene TRBV7-9 combines with J gene TRBJ2-5; 9 bases are a match to TRBD2. V shed 8 bases and J 4 bases; nucleotides not matched to a gene: 11. The germline V gene has CDR1 SEHNR and CDR2 FQNEAQ (reference sequence). The CDR3 runs to 15 residues. The CDR3 sequence is CASGGAGGPGETQYF. For the CDR3, the DNA is TGTGCCAGCGGCGGCGCGGGAGGGCCCGGAGAGACCCAGTACTTC.

CDR3 sequence reads: CASSTTGTSAYNEQFF. The CDR3 nucleotides read TGTGCCAGCAGTACGACCGGGACTAGCGCCTACAATGAGCAGTTCTTC. The chain links TRBV2 to TRBJ2-1, with 10 bases aligning to TRBD2. The V gene's germline CDR1 is SNHLY and CDR2 FYNNEI. The ends lost 5 bases at V and 2 bases at J; junction bases unmatched: 6. The CDR3 sequence is 16 residues long.

The rearrangement joins TRBV6-1 to TRBJ1-1, with no clear D. V lost 4 bases and J lost 2, with 11 bases in between. Germline assignment: CDR1 MNHNS and CDR2 SASEGT. This CDR3 has 14 amino acids. DNA for the CDR3: TGTGCCAGCAGTGGAACGTATAGAAACACTGAAGCTTTCTTT. It encodes CASSGTYRNTEAFF.

This chain uses TRBV2 with TRBJ2-3; TRBD2 aligns across 9 bases. CDR1 is SNHLY and CDR2 is FYNNEI in the germline V gene. Unmatched junction bases numbered 6, after V lost 6 bases and J lost 2 bases. CDR3 length: 15 residues. The CDR3 region has the DNA TGTGCCAGCAGGGCTCTAGCGGGGTACACAGATACGCAGTATTTT. This translates into CASRALAGYTDTQYF.

The chain has TRBV9 and TRBJ2-7; 10 positions agree with TRBD2. V shed 4 bases, J shed 2 bases, and the junction held 6 bases outside the gene matches. The CDR3 covers 15 residues. CDR1 is SGDLS, CDR2 YYNGEE, per germline. DNA for the CDR3: TGTGCCAGCAGCTCCAGGACTAGCGGACCCTACGAGCAGTACTTC. Translating it yields CASSSRTSGPYEQYF.

J is TRBJ2-7 and V is TRBV12-1; TRBD1 reflects the table's D call only, with no check against the DNA. TRBV12-1 counts as a pseudogene. This CDR3 comprises 14 residues. The CDR3 loop is CASRSTGTGPRCNF. DNA of the CDR3: TGTGCCAGCAGATCGACCGGGACAGGGCCCCGTTGTAACTTC.

The chain joins TRBV7-6 to TRBJ2-7, with D perhaps matching TRBD1 (6 bases). Germline CDR1 SGHVS, CDR2 FNYEAQ. The CDR3 contains 15 residues. Trimming removed 5 bases at V and 4 bases at J, with 18 bases between. CDR3 region: CASSNYRDKPYEQYF. The CDR3 DNA is TGTGCCAGCAGCAACTACCGGGACAAGCCTTACGAGCAGTACTTC.

The chain combines TRBV29-1 with TRBJ2-2, with 12 bases that match TRBD2. The CDR3 is made up of 15 amino acids. The junction had 4 bases not matched to a gene; V was cut back by 2 bases and J by 6 bases. Germline loops: CDR1 SQVTM, CDR2 ANQGSEA. The DNA for the CDR3 is TGCAGCGTTGAAAAGTCTAGCGGGAGGGCCGGGGAGCTGTTTTTT. It specifies CSVEKSSGRAGELFF.

The V gene is TRBV11-2, the J gene TRBJ2-3, with 7 nucleotides matching TRBD2. The V gene's germline CDR1 is SGHAT and CDR2 FQNNGV. J lost 5 bases, V lost 1 base, and 12 bases had no gene match. CDR3 size: 17 residues. In DNA, the CDR3 is TGTGCCAGCAGCTTAGGGCAGGCTAGCGGACCTGAAGATACGCAGTATTTT. Its protein is CASSLGQASGPEDTQYF.

By share, this clone ranks as medium-sized. The rearrangement uses TRBV7-6 and TRBJ2-7, with D possibly being TRBD2 (6 bases). V was shortened by 5 bases and J by 1 base, with 15 bases between the two germline ends. In germline, CDR1 is SGHVS, CDR2 FNYEAQ. The CDR3 consists of 15 residues. The CDR3 nucleotides are TGTGCCAGCAGCCCCCGGGGAGGCTCTTCCTACGAGCAGTACTTC. As protein: CASSPRGGSSYEQYF. Full variable domain (remainder filled in from reference TRBV7-6 and TRBJ2-7): GAGVSQSPRYKVTKRGQDVALRCDPISGHVSLYWYRQALGQGPEFLTYFNYEAQQDKSGLPNDRFSAERPEGSISTLTIQRTEQRDSAMYRCASSPRGGSSYEQYFGPGTRLTVT.

This chain links TRBV30 with TRBJ2-7; 10 bases are a match to TRBD1. With 2 bases clipped from V and 7 bases from J, the junction kept 5 bases outside the gene matches. This CDR3 has 13 residues. The germline V gene encodes CDR1 GTSNPN and CDR2 SVGIG (reference sequence). CDR3: CAWSRQGAGEQYF. Written as DNA, the CDR3 is TGTGCCTGGAGTCGACAGGGGGCGGGAGAGCAGTACTTC.

The chain employs TRBV7-3 and TRBJ2-2; no firm D call. Germline-derived CDR1 and CDR2 are SGHTA and FQGTGA. V was clipped by 1 base and J by 6 bases, with 3 bases between them. CDR3 length: 12 residues. The CDR3 spells CASSLRPGELFF. CDR3 nucleotide sequence: TGTGCCAGCAGCTTAAGGCCCGGGGAGCTGTTTTTT. Full variable domain (outside the CDR3, taken from reference TRBV7-3 and TRBJ2-2): GAGVSQTPSNKVTEKGKYVELRCDPISGHTALYWYRQSLGQGPEFLIYFQGTGAADDSGLPNDRFFAVRPEGSVSTLKIQRTERGDSAVYLCASSLRPGELFFGEGSRLTVL.

The V gene is TRBV28, the J gene TRBJ2-1; 12 bases match TRBD1. The CDR3 spans 17 residues. Germline assignment: CDR1 MDHEN and CDR2 SYDVKM. J was trimmed by 7 bases and V by 3 bases; bases with no gene match: 10. The CDR3 DNA reads TGTGCCAGCAGTTTCTCCTTTGGGGACAGGGGGCGAAATGAGCAGTTCTTC. As protein: CASSFSFGDRGRNEQFF. The variable domain in full, completed from reference TRBV28 and TRBJ2-1, reads DVKVTQSSRYLVKRTGEKVFLECVQDMDHENMFWYRQDPGLGLRLIYFSYDVKMKEKGDIPEGYSVSREKKERFSLILESASTNQTSMYLCASSFSFGDRGRNEQFFGPGTRLTVL.

The chain is built from TRBV7-9 and TRBJ1-1; D call uncertain. V was pared by 6 bases and J by 4 bases, with 15 bases between. Germline CDR1 and CDR2: SEHNR and FQNEAQ (reference sequence). This CDR3 has 14 amino acids. The CDR3 loop is CASSAIDTTTEAFF. CDR3 DNA: TGTGCCAGCAGTGCGATCGACACAACCACTGAAGCTTTCTTT.

The chain links TRBV11-2 to TRBJ2-3; TRBD2 matches 7 bases. The CDR3 is 17 residues long. V trimming: 0 bases; J trimming: 0 bases; junction bases outside the gene matches: 6. Looked up from germline, CDR1 is SGHAT and CDR2 is FQNNGV. In DNA, the CDR3 is TGTGCCAGCAGCTTAGACGGCCTAGCGGAGAGCACAGATACGCAGTATTTT. Encoded protein: CASSLDGLAESTDTQYF.

The chain uses TRBV18 and TRBJ2-6, with 8 bases identical to TRBD1. Germline CDR1 KGHSH, CDR2 LQKENI. V trimming: 3 bases; J trimming: 3 bases; junction bases outside the gene matches: 7. This CDR3 is built from 17 residues. The CDR3 bases are TGTGCCAGCTCACCTGGACAGGGATCAGTTGGGGCCAACGTCCTGACTTTC. This translates into CASSPGQGSVGANVLTF.

The chain combines TRBV4-2 with TRBJ1-4; 10 bases agree with TRBD1. The germline V gene has CDR1 LGHNA and CDR2 YNFKEQ. The V and J ends lost 4 bases and 7 bases, in that order; junction bases with no gene match: 3. The CDR3 sequence is 14 residues long. This CDR3 is CASSRDRGGEKLFF. The CDR3 coding sequence is TGTGCCAGCAGCCGGGACAGGGGAGGTGAAAAACTGTTTTTT.

V usage is TRBV7-6 and J usage is TRBJ1-1; D is perhaps TRBD1 (6 bases). The CDR3 has 14 residues. Per the germline V gene, CDR1 is SGHVS and CDR2 is FNYEAQ. The V and J ends lost 5 bases and 0 bases respectively, with 10 bases between them. In DNA form, the CDR3 reads TGTGCCAGCAGCCCCGACAGGATGAACACTGAAGCTTTCTTT. Protein product: CASSPDRMNTEAFF.

The chain is built from TRBV6-1 and TRBJ1-4; D not resolved. The CDR3 is 16 amino acids. Germline CDR1 MNHNS, CDR2 SASEGT. The germline V and J ends were trimmed by 1 base and 0 bases, with 9 bases remaining between them. The CDR3 sequence: CASSEESIATNEKLFF. CDR3 nucleotide sequence: TGTGCCAGCAGTGAAGAGAGTATTGCAACTAATGAAAAACTGTTTTTT.

The V and J genes are TRBV9 and TRBJ2-5; 7 nucleotides align to TRBD2. V was pared by 3 bases and J by 1 base, with 3 bases of the junction left unmatched. Germline CDR1 and CDR2: SGDLS and YYNGEE. The CDR3 extends over 14 amino acids. The chain's CDR3 is CASSAAGSQETQYF. The CDR3, as DNA: TGTGCCAGCAGCGCAGCGGGGTCCCAAGAGACCCAGTACTTC.

The chain uses TRBV6-1 and TRBJ2-7; TRBD1 matches at 9 bases. Germline CDR1 is MNHNS and CDR2 is SASEGT. The CDR3 is 15 amino acids. The V segment lost 5 bases and the J segment 0 bases; nucleotides outside the gene matches: 5. The CDR3 is CASSLTGGDSYEQYF. CDR3 in DNA: TGTGCCAGCAGTCTGACAGGGGGGGACTCCTACGAGCAGTACTTC.

This chain links TRBV7-2 with TRBJ2-5, with 10 bases fitting TRBD2. Germline V CDR1 and CDR2: SGHTA, FQGNSA. J was trimmed by 4 bases and V by 1 base; bases with no gene match: 15. This CDR3 has 19 residues. CDR3 nucleotides: TGTGCCAGCAGCTTAGAAGATCCTAGGGTAGCGGGAGGCTTAGAGACCCAGTACTTC. It codes for CASSLEDPRVAGGLETQYF.

CDR3 bases: TGTGCCAGCAGCGTATCGGGGACTAGCGGGAGTTGGTCCAACAATGAGCAGTTCTTC. This encodes CASSVSGTSGSWSNNEQFF. The chain uses TRBV9 and TRBJ2-1; 14 bases are a match to TRBD2. Trimming removed 1 base from V and 5 bases from J; junction bases left unmatched: 11. CDR3 length: 19 amino acids. Germline lookup yields CDR1 SGDLS and CDR2 YYNGEE.

The chain joins TRBV5-1 to TRBJ2-2; TRBD2 agrees at 9 bases. This CDR3 spans 15 amino acids. CDR1 SGHRS and CDR2 YFSETQ come from the germline V gene. Trimming took 2 bases from V and 3 from J; bases not matched to a gene: 2. CDR3 protein: CASSFLAGDTGELFF. The DNA for the CDR3 is TGCGCCAGCAGCTTTTTAGCGGGAGACACCGGGGAGCTGTTTTTT.